This T cell receptor beta chain was found in a study of cytomegalovirus exposure and HLA in healthy donors. While the first cohort had 600 to 800 subjects, the donors belonged to the separate validation cohort of about 130 subjects. Germline values: CDR1 SNHLY, CDR2 FYNNEI. The ends were cut back, 5 bases at V and 2 bases at J, with 16 bases in the middle. The CDR3 is 16 amino acids. Study-level points and caveats: In the approximately 120 validation repertoires, a later analysis found that first-cohort TCR clusters tended to co-occur.

Worth noting for this clone: Antigen specificity is unknown.

Data came from immunoSEQ multiplex PCR; TCRdb stores just in-frame clones and leaves some out. The sample shows 150,000 to 250,000 clones, roughly 88% of them seen only once. This chain links TRBV2 with TRBJ1-5, with D perhaps TRBD1 (5 bases). The sequence came from a young woman in good health and CMV-seropositive. The sample consisted of PBMCs. CDR3: CASSTGPGLGNQPQHF. The CDR3 DNA is TGTGCCAGCAGTACAGGCCCGGGCCTTGGCAATCAGCCCCAGCATTTT.